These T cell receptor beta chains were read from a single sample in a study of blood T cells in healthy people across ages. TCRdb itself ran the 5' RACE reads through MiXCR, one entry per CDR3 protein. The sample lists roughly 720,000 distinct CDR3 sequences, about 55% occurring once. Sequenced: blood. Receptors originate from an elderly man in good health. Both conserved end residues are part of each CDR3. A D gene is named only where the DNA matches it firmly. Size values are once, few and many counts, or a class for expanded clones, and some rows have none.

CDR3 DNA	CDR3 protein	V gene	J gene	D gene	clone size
TGCGCCAGCAGCTCGGACATCCAAGAGACCCAGTACTTC	CASSSDIQETQYF	TRBV5-1	TRBJ2-5	.	.
TGTGCCAGCAGCCTCACAGGGGGGAGACAGCCCCAGCATTTT	CASSLTGGRQPQHF	TRBV11-2	TRBJ1-5	TRBD1	.
TGCAGCGTTGCGACAGGGACAAACTATGGCTACACCTTC	CSVATGTNYGYTF	TRBV29-1	TRBJ1-2	TRBD1	.
TGTGCCAGCAGTTCCTACGACAGTGCAAATTCACCCCTCCACTTT	CASSSYDSANSPLHF	TRBV12-3/TRBV12-4	TRBJ1-6	.	few
TGTGCCAGCAGCTATCGGGGATACAGCGAGCAGTACTTC	CASSYRGYSEQYF	TRBV7-9	TRBJ2-7	.	.
TGTGCCAGCAAGCGGGACATCAAAGAGACCCAGTACTTC	CASKRDIKETQYF	TRBV7-2	TRBJ2-5	.	.
TGTGCCAGCAGCTCAATTCGGGGGGTAGGGGGCCGGGCAGGCAAAAACATTCAGTACTTC	CASSSIRGVGGRAGKNIQYF	TRBV11-2	TRBJ2-4	.	.
TGTGCCAGCAGCTTAAAGACAGGGCCAGGACTTATGTGGCCCCAGCATTTT	CASSLKTGPGLMWPQHF	TRBV7-3	TRBJ1-5	TRBD1	.
TGCAGTGCCGCCATCGTCTCTGGGGCCAACGTCCTGACTTTC	CSAAIVSGANVLTF	TRBV20-1	TRBJ2-6	.	few
TGCGCCAGCAGCCCCGGGCAGGGATCGAGCGAGCAGTACTTC	CASSPGQGSSEQYF	TRBV10-2	TRBJ2-7	.	few
TGTGCCAGCAGCAAATGGACTAGCGGGAGTGTGAACATTCAGTACTTC	CASSKWTSGSVNIQYF	TRBV7-8	TRBJ2-4	TRBD2	once
TGTGCCAGCAGTGATCGGGGGACGTTGGGGCATCAGCCCCAGCATTTT	CASSDRGTLGHQPQHF	TRBV6-1	TRBJ1-5	.	.
TGTGCCAGCAGCGTAGGCCGACGGAACCGCAATCAGCCCCAGCATTTT	CASSVGRRNRNQPQHF	TRBV7-2	TRBJ1-5	.	.
TGTGCCAGCAGCTTAGAGGGCTGGAGGGGATACGACGAGCAGTACTTC	CASSLEGWRGYDEQYF	TRBV7-9	TRBJ2-7	.	.
TGTGCCAGCAGCCAAGATTCCACAGCTAACTATGGCTACACCTTC	CASSQDSTANYGYTF	TRBV14	TRBJ1-2	.	few
TGTGCCACCAGCAGAGGCCTAGGAACCGAGCAGTACTTC	CATSRGLGTEQYF	TRBV15	TRBJ2-7	.	few
TGTGCCAGCAGCTTAGAGGGGTCTACTAATGAAAAACTGTTTTTT	CASSLEGSTNEKLFF	TRBV11-2	TRBJ1-4	.	.
TGTGCCAGCAGCCAGAGACAGAGCAATCAGCCCCAGCATTTT	CASSQRQSNQPQHF	TRBV12-3/TRBV12-4	TRBJ1-5	.	.
TGTGCCAGCAGGGCCCCTGGGGGTGTAGAGGCGTATTTT	CASRAPGGVEAYF	TRBV3-1	TRBJ2-3	.	.
TGTGCCAGCAGCGGCGCCGGGACAGGGGTCGGCTACACCTTC	CASSGAGTGVGYTF	TRBV9	TRBJ1-2	TRBD1	.
TGTGCCAGCAGCCCCCGACTGGGCCCAATCGCGTATTTT	CASSPRLGPIAYF	TRBV7-9	TRBJ2-3	.	.
TGCAGTGCTGCCCGGGGGCTAGCGGACTACAATGAGCAGTTCTTC	CSAARGLADYNEQFF	TRBV20-1	TRBJ2-1	.	.
TGCAGTGCTAAAGAGCGTATAGCGAACACAGATACGCAGTATTTT	CSAKERIANTDTQYF	TRBV20-1	TRBJ2-3	.	.
TGCAGTGCCCTTAGCGGGAGAACCTACGAGCAGTACTTC	CSALSGRTYEQYF	TRBV20-1	TRBJ2-7	TRBD2	.
TGTGCCACCAGTGACCCCTTCCCCGGGACAGGGAACAATGAGCAGTTCTTC	CATSDPFPGTGNNEQFF	TRBV24-1	TRBJ2-1	TRBD1	many
TGTGCCAGCAGTCCGGGACAGGGGGCCGGGAATGTAGATACGCAGTATTTT	CASSPGQGAGNVDTQYF	TRBV12-3/TRBV12-4	TRBJ2-3	TRBD1	.
TGTGCCATCAGCGTTAGCGACGAGCAGTACTTC	CAISVSDEQYF	TRBV10-3	TRBJ2-7	.	.
TGTGCCAGCAGTTGGCTAGCGGGACTAGGGACAAAGGAGACCCAGTACTTC	CASSWLAGLGTKETQYF	TRBV3-1	TRBJ2-5	TRBD2	few
TGCAGTGCTGGAGATCCCAGGGGCGAGACCCAGTACTTC	CSAGDPRGETQYF	TRBV20-1	TRBJ2-5	.	few
TGTGCCAGCAAACCGGGGACTAGCTCCTACGAGCAGTACTTC	CASKPGTSSYEQYF	TRBV12-3/TRBV12-4	TRBJ2-7	TRBD2	few
TGCGCCAGCAGCGGTACCACAGGGGGTGATGGCACAGATACGCAGTATTTT	CASSGTTGGDGTDTQYF	TRBV5-1	TRBJ2-3	TRBD1	.
TGCAGTGCTAGAGGGGTTTGGCTAGCGGGGTTCAATGAGCAGTTCTTC	CSARGVWLAGFNEQFF	TRBV20-1	TRBJ2-1	TRBD2	.
TGTGCCAGCAGCCAACGGACACCCCCTGAAGCTTTCTTT	CASSQRTPPEAFF	TRBV3-1	TRBJ1-1	.	once
TGTGCCAGCAGCCAGGCTCCCGGGACTAGCGGCTACAATGAGCAGTTCTTC	CASSQAPGTSGYNEQFF	TRBV14	TRBJ2-1	TRBD2	.
TGTGCCAGCAGCGTGACTAGCGGGAACCGCAGTGAGCAGTTCTTC	CASSVTSGNRSEQFF	TRBV7-2	TRBJ2-1	TRBD2	once
.	CRAQRRSIF	TRBV28	TRBJ2-3	.	.
TGTGCCAGCAGCGTATCCACTAGCGGGAGGGAGACCCAGTTCTTC	CASSVSTSGRETQFF	TRBV7-2	TRBJ2-1	TRBD2	.
TGCAGTGCTAGAGGCGGCCAGAGATCCACTGAAGCTTTCTTT	CSARGGQRSTEAFF	TRBV20-1	TRBJ1-1	.	.
TGTGCCAGCAGCCCCAGGGTCGAGTATGGCTACACCTTC	CASSPRVEYGYTF	TRBV5-5	TRBJ1-2	.	.
TGCAGTGCTAGAGTTGGGACGAGGGACGAGTCACCCCTCCACTTT	CSARVGTRDESPLHF	TRBV20-1	TRBJ1-6	.	few